The clone carrying this TCR beta chain showed up just once. No antigen is known for it. With V trimmed by 3 bases and J by 7 bases, 4 bases remained unmatched. This CDR3 has 14 amino acids. CDR1 is SGHRS and CDR2 is YFSETQ in the germline V gene. This specimen belongs to a study of PD-L1 blockade in urothelial cancer. Across the study: Timepoints chosen for blood analysis were 3 weeks (second dose) and 6 weeks after treatment start. Each blood sample yielded a median of 141,255 T cells. Overall study results and limits: Clones that were tumor-associated expanded more in the blood of durable-benefit patients at 3 weeks.

Noted time point: peripheral blood 6 weeks after treatment start. Pretreatment and on-treatment blood mononuclear cell samples were taken, totaling between 1 and 8 time points per patient. The table came from immunoSEQ multiplex PCR; TCRdb's copy has only in-frame clones and leaves some out. The sample consists of about 130,000 clones, about 83% of them appearing once. This sample comprised PBMCs, obtained around atezolizumab (anti-PD-L1) treatment. The rearrangement joins TRBV5-1 to TRBJ1-6; 7 bases fit TRBD1. The source of this sequence is a man aged 45-65 years with urothelial cancer. For the CDR3, the DNA is TGCGCCAGCAGCTCGGGACAGCGCAATTCACCCCTCCACTTT. Its translation is CASSSGQRNSPLHF. The full variable domain, rest sourced from reference TRBV5-1 and TRBJ1-6, is KAGVTQTPRYLIKTRGQQVTLSCSPISGHRSVSWYQQTPGQGLQFLFEYFSETQRNKGNFPGRFSGRQFSNSRSEMNVSTLELGDSALYLCASSSGQRNSPLHFGNGTRLTVT.